This T cell receptor (beta chain) was retrieved from a study of blood T cells in healthy people across ages. Germline CDR1 is SNHLY and CDR2 is FYNNEI. This CDR3 spans 16 amino acids. A second PCR of 7 to 11 cycles used a sample-barcoded 5' primer and a J-beta primer mix. TCRdb analysed the 5' RACE reads with MiXCR anew, one entry per CDR3 protein. In the table there are over 1.5 million distinct CDR3 sequences, about 49% of which are singletons. The sequencing sample was made of blood. The origin of this receptor is a woman between 40 and 55 years old in good health. V is TRBV2 and J is TRBJ2-1; possibly TRBD1 for D (6 bases). The better agreement between TRBJ2-7 and the DNA end casts doubt on the J call. The CDR3, as DNA: TGTGCCAGCAGCGAACCCGGGACAAACTCCTACAATGAGCAGTACTTC. It is translated as CASSEPGTNSYNEQYF.